The 17 T cell receptor beta chains listed next were all sequenced from one sample in a study of CD8+CD57+ T cells in acquired aplastic anemia. Template material for TCR beta VDJ and CDR3 profiling consisted of genomic DNA. Each CDR3 protein gets one entry after TCRdb re-called the reads with MiXCR. Seen here are under 200,000 distinct CDR3 sequences, less than 60% observed once, and the top ten hold about 1.8%. The authors sequenced patients whose flow cytometry had shown CD8+CD57+ cell expansion. Sequenced sample: sorted CD4+, CD8+, or CD8+CD57+ T cells (not recorded which) from PBMCs. The receptors were gathered from a human donor with aplastic anemia.

This clonotype was counted ten times or more. V gene TRBV19 combines with J gene TRBJ2-7; 11 positions agree with TRBD1. The CDR3 is 18 amino acids. The V gene end was trimmed by 5 bases and the J gene end by 0 bases; junction bases not matched to a gene: 12. Germline V gene sequence: CDR1 LNHDA, CDR2 SQIVND (reference sequence). CDR3 nucleotide sequence: TGTGCCAGTAGTCTCCGGGACAGGGGGTCTTCCCGCTCCTACGAGCAGTACTTC. Its translation is CASSLRDRGSSRSYEQYF.

This clonotype appeared many times. The chain has TRBV20-1 and TRBJ2-1, with 13 bases identical to TRBD2. Trimming at V came to 5 bases and at J to 4 bases, leaving 5 bases not matched to a gene. This CDR3 has 15 residues. Germline lookup yields CDR1 DFQATT and CDR2 SNEGSKA (reference sequence). CDR3 nucleotide sequence: TGCAGTGCTCATCCGGGACTAGCGGGATACAATGAGCAGTTCTTC. This gives the protein CSAHPGLAGYNEQFF.

The chain uses TRBV2 and TRBJ2-3; 10 nucleotides line up with TRBD2. V was pared by 3 bases and J by 4 bases, with 13 bases of the junction left unmatched. The CDR3 length is 18 residues. CDR1 and CDR2 (germline): SNHLY, FYNNEI. The CDR3 region is CASSELPLASGGPDTQYF. In DNA form, the CDR3 reads TGTGCCAGCAGTGAGCTCCCCCTAGCTAGCGGGGGACCAGATACGCAGTATTTT.

This clonotype was observed many times. The gene calls are TRBV10-3 and TRBJ1-2; tentative D call: TRBD1 (5 bases). The V end lost 0 bases, the J end lost 3 bases, and 14 bases lay between the germline ends. Per germline, CDR1 ENHRY and CDR2 SYGVKD. The CDR3 is 16 amino acids. CDR3 region: CAISESTLGVDYGYTF. For the CDR3, the DNA is TGTGCCATCAGTGAGTCGACTCTGGGGGTTGACTATGGCTACACCTTC.

To note about this clonotype: As the CDR3 is not closed by the conserved phenylalanine or tryptophan, this likely results from a read error. The CDR3 loop reads CASSVQREGHNEQFL. In nucleotides, the CDR3 is TGCGCCAGCAGCGTTCAGCGGGAGGGCCACAATGAGCAGTTCCTC. The chain recombines TRBV9 with TRBJ2-1, with TRBD2 identical over 10 bases. Germline lookup yields CDR1 SGDLS and CDR2 YYNGEE. The CDR3 is made up of 15 amino acids.

This clonotype has a handful of counts. J is TRBJ2-1 and V is TRBV25-1, with 13 bases matching TRBD2. J gave up 5 bases and V 4 bases, and 8 bases lay outside the gene matches. CDR1 and CDR2 (germline): MGHDK, SYGVNS. The CDR3 spans 17 residues. CDR3 region: CASSVPRLAGGNNEQFF. The CDR3 nucleotides are TGTGCCAGCAGTGTCCCCCGACTAGCGGGGGGCAACAATGAGCAGTTCTTC.

J is TRBJ2-7 and V is TRBV28, with a weak D call TRBD1 (6 bases). Trimming stripped 5 bases from V and 2 bases from J, with 13 bases between. Looked up from germline, CDR1 is MDHEN and CDR2 is SYDVKM. The CDR3 has 14 residues. The CDR3: CASSSDRLPYEQYF. The CDR3 DNA follows: TGTGCCAGCAGTAGTGACAGGCTCCCCTACGAGCAGTACTTC.

In this sample, this clonotype turned up a few times. The CDR3 DNA is TGTGCCAGCAGCTTAGGACAGGGGGCCTTAGGCAATGAGCAGTTCTTC. It encodes CASSLGQGALGNEQFF. The V and J genes are TRBV7-2 and TRBJ2-1, with 10 bases identical to TRBD1. There are 16 residues in the CDR3. V gave up 1 base and J gave up 6 bases; unmatched junction bases: 6. In germline, CDR1 is SGHTA, CDR2 FQGNSA.

This chain connects TRBV25-1 to TRBJ2-6; 9 bases agree with TRBD1. The germline gives CDR1 MGHDK, CDR2 SYGVNS. This CDR3 spans 18 amino acids. Germline trimming cut 6 bases from V and 1 base from J; bases unmatched to any gene: 10. The CDR3 sequence: CASRGSGQGPSGANVLTF. The CDR3 bases are TGTGCCAGCAGGGGTTCGGGACAGGGACCTTCTGGGGCCAACGTCCTGACTTTC.

This clonotype was found many times. The CDR3 coding sequence is TGCGCCAGCAGCCAATCGGGGGGCACGCAAGAGACCCAGTACTTC. Protein product: CASSQSGGTQETQYF. This chain joins TRBV4-3 and TRBJ2-5, with a possible D match to TRBD2 (7 bases). The CDR3 totals 15 residues. Per germline, CDR1 LGHNA and CDR2 YSLEER. V dropped 2 bases and J dropped 2 bases, with 12 bases sitting between them.

This clonotype came up once. CDR3 protein: CAIRDSSHYEQYF. The CDR3 nucleotides are TGTGCCATTCGGGACAGTTCTCACTACGAGCAGTACTTC. This sequence joins TRBV6-1 and TRBJ2-7; 7 bases are shared with TRBD1. The V gene end was trimmed by 10 bases and the J gene end by 3 bases; junction bases not matched to a gene: 9. This CDR3 contains 13 residues. From germline, CDR1 is MNHNS and CDR2 SASEGT.

In its sample, this clonotype was seen a few times. The chain links TRBV18 to TRBJ2-7; 10 bases are shared with TRBD2. Germline CDR1 reads KGHSH; CDR2 reads LQKENI. CDR3 length equals 17 residues. V lost 4 bases, J lost 3 bases, and 12 bases stayed unmatched. DNA for the CDR3: TGTGCCAGCTCACAAAACGTCGGGACTAGCGAAGTCTACGAGCAGTACTTC. It encodes CASSQNVGTSEVYEQYF.

The chain couples TRBV27 to TRBJ1-1, with unresolved D. This CDR3 comprises 16 residues. Germline V gene lookup returns CDR1 MNHEY and CDR2 SMNVEV (reference sequence). V was pared by 3 bases and J by 6 bases, with 20 bases between. The CDR3 coding sequence is TGTGCCAGCAGTTTCGCCCCTAGGGCCCAGAAGGCTGAAGCTTTCTTT. Its protein product is CASSFAPRAQKAEAFF.

This clonotype was recorded once. At one of its ends the junction is not consistent with the germline gene, which may arise from a read error. This chain joins TRBV7-9 and TRBJ1-1; D call uncertain. Germline CDR1 SEHNR, CDR2 FQNEAQ (reference sequence). The CDR3 is 13 amino acids. The CDR3, as DNA: TGTGCCGGCAGCCCGGAGGGAGCGCTTGAAGCTTTCTTT. Its translation is CAGSPEGALEAFF.

The CDR3 reads CASSPQGLKDTQYF. In nucleotides, the CDR3 is TGTGCCAGCAGCCCACAGGGGCTGAAAGATACGCAGTATTTT. This chain connects TRBV7-9 to TRBJ2-3; 7 bases align to TRBD1. V lost 5 bases, J lost 5 bases, and 7 bases stayed unmatched. This CDR3 has 14 residues. Germline CDR1 SEHNR, CDR2 FQNEAQ (reference sequence).

Of note for this clonotype: A much larger clone differs by one base, so this may be a read error. This sequence joins TRBV12-3 or TRBV12-4 and TRBJ2-7; 9 bases fit TRBD2. The CDR3 covers 14 residues. V shed 4 bases, J shed 7 bases, and the junction held 8 bases outside the gene matches. The CDR3 here is CASSSSGGSREQYF. Written as DNA, the CDR3 is TGTGCCAGCAGTTCGAGCGGGGGGTCGAGGGAGCAGTACTTC.

Worth noting for this clonotype: This could be a read error, since a much larger clone is one nucleotide away. This chain connects TRBV14 to TRBJ1-2; D may be TRBD1 (5 bases). CDR1 SGHDN and CDR2 FVKESK come from the germline V gene. The CDR3 spans 16 residues. The CDR3 DNA reads TGTGCCAGCAGCCCTGATGGGGGGATCTTCGGGAATGGCTGCACCTTC. Protein: CASSPDGGIFGNGCTF. Filled out from reference TRBV14 and TRBJ1-2, the complete variable domain reads EAGVTQFPSHSVIEKGQTVTLRCDPISGHDNLYWYRRVMGKEIKFLLHFVKESKQDESGMPNNRFLAERTGGTYSTLKVQPAELEDSGVYFCASSPDGGIFGNGCTFGSGTRLTVV.